The 2 T cell receptor beta chains given below trace back to one sample, sequenced in a study of sequential checkpoint blockade in melanoma. Treatment specified: randomized to nivolumab then ipilimumab (arm A) or the reverse (arm B). Clones were sequenced by immunoSEQ multiplex PCR, and TCRdb holds only the in-frame ones, with some missing. Of 25,000 to 35,000 clones in the sample, more than 80% were seen once. Sequenced here: CD8+ T cells sorted from blood (inferred from file names), sampled from a patient given nivolumab and ipilimumab in sequence. The receptors come from a human donor with melanoma.

This chain uses TRBV29-1 with TRBJ2-2; 10 bases line up with TRBD2. Looked up from germline, CDR1 is SQVTM and CDR2 is ANQGSEA. Germline trimming cut 6 bases from V and 7 bases from J; bases unmatched to any gene: 11. The CDR3 runs to 15 residues. The CDR3 DNA reads as TGCAGCGTGGGGGAAGCGGGAGGGCTGGTCGGGGAGCTGTTTTTT. Residues: CSVGEAGGLVGELFF.

This clone was found once. This chain uses TRBV15 with TRBJ1-1; D is possibly TRBD1 (5 bases). V lost 1 base and J lost 0, with 12 bases in between. CDR1 is LNHNV and CDR2 is YYDKDF in the germline V gene (reference sequence). CDR3 size: 16 residues. The CDR3 nucleotides are TGTGCCACCAGCAGAGCTAGAGGGACTTTGAACACTGAAGCTTTCTTT. Residues: CATSRARGTLNTEAFF. The full variable domain, its missing parts supplied by reference TRBV15 and TRBJ1-1, is DAMVIQNPRYQVTQFGKPVTLSCSQTLNHNVMYWYQQKSSQAPKLLFHYYDKDFNNEADTPDNFQSRRPNTSFCFLDIRSPGLGDTAMYLCATSRARGTLNTEAFFGQGTRLTVV.